These 30 T cell receptor beta chains originate from one sample sequenced in a study of control samples from healthy donors and cancer patients. Data came from immunoSEQ multiplex PCR; TCRdb stores just in-frame clones and leaves some out. The table shows about 140,000 clones, with more than 85% occurring only once. Sequencing input: blood. The receptors come from a woman between 25 and 40 years old in good health.

The V call is TRBV4-2, the J call TRBJ2-4; no reliable D call. CDR1 LGHNA and CDR2 YNFKEQ come from the germline V gene. Trimming removed 0 bases from V and 0 bases from J, with 15 bases in between. CDR3 length equals 18 residues. CDR3 amino acids: CASSQDRSALLAKNIQYF. CDR3 coding DNA: TGTGCCAGCAGCCAAGATCGGTCCGCTCTCCTAGCCAAAAACATTCAGTACTTC.

This clone has just a few counts. The chain employs TRBV16 and TRBJ2-7, with 9 bases lining up with TRBD2. The length of the CDR3 is 15 residues. V lost 4 bases, J lost 3 bases, and 7 bases stayed unmatched. Per the germline V gene, CDR1 is KGHSY and CDR2 is FQNENV. The CDR3 spells CASSRIAGDGYEQYF. The CDR3 coding sequence is TGTGCCAGCAGCCGTATAGCGGGAGACGGCTACGAGCAGTACTTC.

This clone appeared a single time. V is TRBV11-3 and J is TRBJ2-3, with D possibly matching TRBD1 (6 bases). Deletions cut 5 bases from V and 0 bases from J, with 12 bases between. Germline CDR1 reads SGHNT; CDR2 reads YENEEA. The CDR3 spans 15 residues. The CDR3 reads CASSRGGTSTDTQYF. CDR3 nucleotide sequence: TGTGCCAGCAGCCGAGGGGGTACTAGCACAGATACGCAGTATTTT.

This clone was detected once. The chain has TRBV9 and TRBJ2-7, with 8 bases that match TRBD2. Germline CDR1 reads SGDLS; CDR2 reads YYNGEE. Trimming cost V 1 base and J 4 bases; bases outside gene matches: 7. The CDR3 is made up of 15 amino acids. The CDR3 DNA is TGTGCCAGCAGCGTAACAAGCGGGAGTGGGTACGAGCAGTACTTC. Translating it yields CASSVTSGSGYEQYF.

The rearrangement links TRBV7-9 to TRBJ1-5; the D gene is possibly TRBD1 (5 bases). The V gene lost 6 bases and the J gene lost 2 bases, with 11 bases spanning the gap. The CDR3 has 14 residues. CDR1 and CDR2 from the germline V gene are SEHNR and FQNEAQ (reference sequence). CDR3 in amino acids: CASRSLGGNQPQHF. CDR3 in DNA: TGTGCCAGCAGGTCACTGGGGGGCAATCAGCCCCAGCATTTT.

V gene TRBV23-1 combines with J gene TRBJ1-2; 7 bases are a match to TRBD1. TRBV23-1 is designated an ORF whose function remains uncertain. The CDR3 extends over 13 amino acids. After removal of 10 bases from V and 3 bases from J, the junction contained 8 bases not matched to a gene. In nucleotides, the CDR3 is TGCGCCACGATAAGAGGGGGCCACTATGGCTACACCTTC. Amino acid sequence: CATIRGGHYGYTF.

The chain has TRBV6-1 and TRBJ2-3; either TRBD1 or TRBD2 may fit D (5 bases each). The V end was cut by 0 bases, the J end by 1 base, with 8 bases between. There are 15 residues in the CDR3. Germline V lookup: CDR1 MNHNS, CDR2 SASEGT. DNA of the CDR3: TGTGCCAGCAGTGAAGCGCAGGGACGCACAGATACGCAGTATTTT. Protein product: CASSEAQGRTDTQYF.

This sequence joins TRBV19 and TRBJ2-1; 13 nucleotides align to TRBD2. V lost 4 bases and J lost 2; bases outside the gene matches: 11. CDR3 length: 19 residues. Germline CDR1 reads LNHDA; CDR2 reads SQIVND (reference sequence). CDR3 region: CASSKLPGTSGDAYNEQFF. The CDR3 DNA reads as TGTGCCAGTAGTAAGTTGCCCGGGACTAGCGGGGACGCCTACAATGAGCAGTTCTTC.

This clone was seen a single time. The chain carries TRBV29-1 and TRBJ2-2; D is unclear. Germline CDR1 reads SQVTM; CDR2 reads ANQGSEA. This CDR3 region has 14 residues. V dropped 5 bases and J dropped 6 bases, with 16 bases sitting between them. CDR3 region: CSVRSFSNAGELFF. CDR3 in DNA: TGCAGCGTTCGCAGTTTTAGTAACGCCGGGGAGCTGTTTTTT.

On this clone: One end of the junction varies from germline; a read error may be responsible. This chain uses TRBV3-1 (or the pseudogene TRBV3-2) with TRBJ2-7; D tentatively reads TRBD1 or TRBD2 (5 bases each). The CDR3 has 13 amino acids. Looked up from germline, CDR1 is LGHDT and CDR2 is YNNKEL (reference sequence). CDR3 sequence (DNA): TGTGCCAGCAGCCAAGATGAGGGGCGGGCTAACCACTTC. It encodes CASSQDEGRANHF.

The rearrangement joins TRBV6-5 to TRBJ2-1; 8 nucleotides align to TRBD2. Germline values: CDR1 MNHEY, CDR2 SVGAGI. V was clipped by 3 bases and J by 4 bases; unmatched bases: 8. The CDR3 totals 16 residues. Here the CDR3 reads CASSYAAGGLYNEQFF. The CDR3 DNA reads TGTGCCAGCAGTTATGCGGCGGGAGGCCTATACAATGAGCAGTTCTTC.

The J gene is TRBJ2-5, the V gene TRBV6-5; 9 nucleotides line up with TRBD1. The junction had 10 bases not matched to a gene; V was cut back by 6 bases and J by 5 bases. The CDR3 contains 15 residues. CDR1 and CDR2 (germline): MNHEY, SVGAGI. CDR3 region: CASSGNRGPRETQYF. The CDR3 bases are TGTGCCAGCAGCGGAAACAGGGGGCCCAGGGAGACCCAGTACTTC.

The rearrangement links TRBV2 to TRBJ1-1; 10 positions match TRBD1. Germline lookup yields CDR1 SNHLY and CDR2 FYNNEI. This CDR3 spans 15 amino acids. V was clipped by 4 bases and J by 5 bases; unmatched bases: 7. The DNA for the CDR3 is TGTGCCAGCAGTGCGACAGGGGGCGGAGGAACTGAAGCTTTCTTT. This encodes CASSATGGGGTEAFF.

This clone was observed a few times. V is TRBV19 and J is TRBJ1-3, with 7 bases matching TRBD1. CDR3 length: 15 residues. The ends lost 5 bases at V and 0 bases at J; junction bases unmatched: 4. Germline V gene lookup returns CDR1 LNHDA and CDR2 SQIVND (reference sequence). This chain's CDR3 is CASSGQEPSGNTIYF. CDR3 DNA sequence: TGTGCCAGTAGTGGACAGGAGCCCTCTGGAAACACCATATATTTT.

The genes are TRBV2 and TRBJ2-7, with 7 bases fitting TRBD1. CDR1 and CDR2 from the germline V gene are SNHLY and FYNNEI. This CDR3 contains 13 residues. Trimming at V came to 9 bases and at J to 0 bases, leaving 5 bases not matched to a gene. In DNA form, the CDR3 reads TGTGCCAGGTCAGACAGGGTCTCCTACGAGCAGTACTTC. It codes for CARSDRVSYEQYF.

In its sample, this clone was seen once. This rearrangement joins TRBV10-2 to TRBJ2-7, with TRBD2 identical over 8 bases. CDR1 WSHSY and CDR2 SAAADI come from the germline V gene. The trim removed 4 bases at V and 3 bases at J, leaving 8 bases unmatched. The CDR3 runs to 15 residues. The CDR3 is CASSVSSGAGYEQYF. The CDR3 nucleotides are TGCGCCAGCAGTGTGAGTAGCGGGGCAGGCTACGAGCAGTACTTC.

J is TRBJ1-1 and V is TRBV11-3; no reliable D call. CDR3 size: 14 residues. V was trimmed by 2 bases and J by 0 bases, leaving 7 bases between them. Germline CDR1 SGHNT, CDR2 YENEEA. This chain's CDR3 is CASSLHGMNTEAFF. Written as DNA, the CDR3 is TGTGCCAGCAGCTTACACGGAATGAACACTGAAGCTTTCTTT.

The chain links TRBV30 to TRBJ1-3; no firm D call. The CDR3 is 14 amino acids. Germline CDR1 and CDR2: GTSNPN and SVGIG (reference sequence). The germline V and J ends were trimmed by 1 base and 4 bases, with 11 bases remaining between them. The CDR3 DNA reads TGTGCCTGGAGTGGGGTAGCTAGAGGAAACACCATATATTTT. This gives the protein CAWSGVARGNTIYF.

This clone was found a few times. The rearrangement joins TRBV30 to TRBJ1-2; D is possibly TRBD1 (6 bases). Trimming pared 0 bases from V and 8 bases from J, leaving 16 bases between. The CDR3 sequence is 14 residues long. CDR1 GTSNPN and CDR2 SVGIG come from the germline V gene (reference sequence). CDR3 sequence (DNA): TGTGCCTGGAGTGTACAGGGATTTAAGGGAGGCTACACCTTC. Encoded protein: CAWSVQGFKGGYTF.

This chain joins TRBV9 and TRBJ1-2, with D perhaps TRBD1 (5 bases). The germline CDR1 and CDR2 sequences are SGDLS and YYNGEE. V lost 4 bases and J lost 6, with 13 bases in between. This CDR3 contains 13 residues. The chain's CDR3 is CASSPGWGDGYTF. The DNA of the CDR3 is TGTGCCAGCAGCCCTGGGTGGGGGGATGGCTACACCTTC.

The rearrangement joins TRBV4-1 to TRBJ2-7; 12 bases map to TRBD2. The CDR3 has 16 residues. The germline V gene encodes CDR1 MGHRA and CDR2 YSYEKL. J lost 2 bases, V lost 3 bases, and 5 bases had no gene match. CDR3 nucleotide sequence: TGCGCCAGCAGCCATTCGGGACTAGCGGGTGCCTACGAGCAGTACTTC. This gives the protein CASSHSGLAGAYEQYF.

The rearrangement joins TRBV3-1 (or the pseudogene TRBV3-2) to TRBJ2-7; 7 bases map to TRBD2. CDR3 length equals 16 residues. V gave up 1 base and J gave up 3 bases; unmatched junction bases: 9. Germline CDR1 reads LGHDT; CDR2 reads YNNKEL (reference sequence). CDR3 in amino acids: CASSQVMGRDYYEQYF. CDR3 in DNA: TGTGCCAGCAGCCAAGTTATGGGGCGGGACTACTACGAGCAGTACTTC.

The chain is built from TRBV10-1 and TRBJ2-3, with 7 bases identical to TRBD2. V lost 7 bases and J lost 3; bases outside the gene matches: 7. The germline CDR1 and CDR2 sequences are WNHNN and SYGVQD (reference sequence). The CDR3 is made up of 14 amino acids. CDR3 sequence reads: CASKAGVGTDTQYF. CDR3 sequence (DNA): TGCGCCAGCAAGGCGGGAGTCGGTACAGATACGCAGTATTTT.

CDR3 sequence reads: CASSQGTGVSEKLFF. The CDR3 DNA reads as TGTGCCAGCAGCCAAGGTACAGGGGTGAGCGAAAAACTGTTTTTT. This sequence joins TRBV14 and TRBJ1-4, with TRBD1 matching over 7 bases. Germline-derived CDR1 and CDR2 are SGHDN and FVKESK. This CDR3 is built from 15 residues. V shed 1 base, J shed 8 bases, and the junction held 7 bases outside the gene matches. Full variable domain (outside the CDR3, taken from reference TRBV14 and TRBJ1-4): EAGVTQFPSHSVIEKGQTVTLRCDPISGHDNLYWYRRVMGKEIKFLLHFVKESKQDESGMPNNRFLAERTGGTYSTLKVQPAELEDSGVYFCASSQGTGVSEKLFFGSGTQLSVL.

The chain employs TRBV28 and TRBJ1-2, with D possibly TRBD1 on 5 matching bases. Germline CDR1 MDHEN, CDR2 SYDVKM. This CDR3 is 15 amino acids long. Trimming left V 4 bases short and J 4 bases short, with 16 bases between. The CDR3 here is CASSSPPGGLYGYTF. The CDR3 DNA is TGTGCCAGCAGTTCCCCCCCTGGGGGACTCTATGGCTACACCTTC.

This chain connects TRBV11-2 to TRBJ2-3, with 16 bases identical to TRBD2. Trimming took 5 bases from V and 5 from J; bases not matched to a gene: 13. CDR3 length: 19 amino acids. Germline V CDR1 and CDR2: SGHAT, FQNNGV. The CDR3 DNA is TGTGCCAGCAGCCAGGGACTAGCGGGAGGGACTCCCCTGGGAGATACGCAGTATTTT. The encoded protein is CASSQGLAGGTPLGDTQYF. The complete variable domain, with remaining parts taken from reference TRBV11-2 and TRBJ2-3, reads EAGVAQSPRYKIIEKRQSVAFWCNPISGHATLYWYQQILGQGPKLLIQFQNNGVVDDSQLPKDRFSAERLKGVDSTLKIQPAKLEDSAVYLCASSQGLAGGTPLGDTQYFGPGTRLTVL.

The chain has TRBV28 and TRBJ1-2, with D possibly matching TRBD1 (6 bases). Trimming took off 6 bases at V and 2 bases at J, with 10 bases between the two ends. Germline-derived CDR1 and CDR2 are MDHEN and SYDVKM. The length of the CDR3 is 13 residues. The CDR3 sequence is CASSPDRNYGYTF. The CDR3 DNA reads as TGTGCCAGCAGCCCCGACAGGAACTATGGCTACACCTTC.

CDR3 in DNA: TGTGCCAGTAGTATTTCAGGGGGGCCTAAGGAGCAGTTCTTC. Residues: CASSISGGPKEQFF. V and J are TRBV19 and TRBJ2-1, with a possible D match to TRBD1 (7 bases). Per germline, CDR1 LNHDA and CDR2 SQIVND (reference sequence). The CDR3 has 14 residues. Trimming pared 3 bases from V and 10 bases from J, leaving 16 bases between.

The chain joins TRBV28 to TRBJ1-2; tentative D call: TRBD1 (5 bases). Trimming removed 11 bases at V and 2 bases at J, with 15 bases between. CDR1 is MDHEN, CDR2 SYDVKM, per germline. The length of the CDR3 is 13 residues. CDR3 nucleotides: TGTGCCTCCCTGGGACCGCCGAACTATGGCTACACCTTC. Encoded protein: CASLGPPNYGYTF.

V is TRBV4-2 and J is TRBJ1-2; weak D call: TRBD1 (6 bases). There are 18 residues in the CDR3. Germline-derived CDR1 and CDR2 are LGHNA and YNFKEQ. V lost 1 base to trimming and J lost 4 bases, with 22 bases between them. CDR3 sequence: CASSQVGTRTVGGYGYTF. CDR3 nucleotide sequence: TGTGCCAGCAGCCAAGTCGGAACTCGGACAGTGGGAGGCTATGGCTACACCTTC.